A selection of T cell receptor beta chains follows, all from one sample in a study of blood T cell repertoires in COVID-19. Using immunoSEQ multiplex PCR, the repertoire was profiled, and TCRdb retains in-frame clones only, with some absent. The data show roughly 340,000 clones, around 87% seen once. Sample: PBMCs or T cells enriched from blood (not recorded which). These receptors all come from a man younger than 30 who had recovered from COVID-19. Both conserved end residues are part of each CDR3. The order of the fields is J gene, V gene, CDR3 protein.

TRBJ2-7	TRBV27	CASSSRTGSSYEQYF
TRBJ2-1	TRBV2	CASNIRGLDPYNEQFF
TRBJ1-2	TRBV10-3	CAISGGSTFYGYTF
TRBJ1-2	TRBV30	CAWSLGQGLGYTF
TRBJ1-5	TRBV10-1	CASSAGGGQPQHF
TRBJ1-2	TRBV27	CASSPMGGTTNYGYTF
TRBJ1-3	TRBV28	CASSLMERSGNTIYF
TRBJ2-1	TRBV6-4	CASSDSAGGYNEQFF
TRBJ1-1	TRBV5-1	CASSLTGGNGLNTEAFF
TRBJ2-6	TRBV6-4	CASSPTGPGANVLTF